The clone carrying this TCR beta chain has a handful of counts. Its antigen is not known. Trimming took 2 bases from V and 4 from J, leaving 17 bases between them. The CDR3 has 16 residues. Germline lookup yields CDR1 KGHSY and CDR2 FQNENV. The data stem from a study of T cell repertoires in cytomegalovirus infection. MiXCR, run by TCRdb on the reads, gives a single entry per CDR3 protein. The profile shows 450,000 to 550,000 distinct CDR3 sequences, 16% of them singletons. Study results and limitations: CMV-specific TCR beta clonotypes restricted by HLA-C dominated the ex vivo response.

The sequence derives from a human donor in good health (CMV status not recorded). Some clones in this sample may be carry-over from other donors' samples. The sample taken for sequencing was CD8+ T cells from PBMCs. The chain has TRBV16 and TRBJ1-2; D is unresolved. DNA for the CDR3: TGTGCCAGCAGCCAAGCCCTCGGACCGCCGTCCTATGGCTACACCTTC. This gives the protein CASSQALGPPSYGYTF.